The 23 T cell receptor beta chains below were found in one sample sequenced in a study of blood T cell repertoires in COVID-19. TCRdb's table, derived via immunoSEQ multiplex PCR, lists solely in-frame clones and lacks some. The sample carries around 250,000 clones, approximately 80% recorded once. Sequencing was carried out using peripheral blood. The receptors shown here come from a man aged 25-45 years who had recovered from COVID-19.

The DNA of the CDR3 is TGTGCCAGCAGTGAGGACAGCTCCTATAATTCACCCCTCCACTTT. It is translated as CASSEDSSYNSPLHF. The J gene is TRBJ1-6, the V gene TRBV28; weak D call: TRBD1 (6 bases). From germline, CDR1 is MDHEN and CDR2 SYDVKM. Trimming stripped 5 bases from V and 0 bases from J, with 8 bases between. The CDR3 contains 15 residues.

The chain employs TRBV15 and TRBJ2-7, with 7 bases lining up with TRBD1. CDR3 length: 14 residues. Germline CDR1 and CDR2: LNHNV and YYDKDF (reference sequence). Losses at the gene ends were 5 bases for V and 2 bases for J; bases not matched to a gene: 6. The CDR3 reads CATSPGQPTYEQYF. For the CDR3, the DNA is TGTGCCACCAGCCCGGGACAGCCGACCTACGAGCAGTACTTC.

The chain is built from TRBV24-1 and TRBJ1-5; 8 positions agree with TRBD1. This CDR3 contains 14 residues. Germline lookup yields CDR1 KGHDR and CDR2 SFDVKD. V lost 11 bases and J lost 2; bases outside the gene matches: 7. DNA for the CDR3: TGTGCCAACTTCGGACAGGGTTGCAATCAGCCCCAGCATTTT. Protein sequence: CANFGQGCNQPQHF.

This clone has just a few counts. This chain uses TRBV12-3 or TRBV12-4 with TRBJ1-1, with a tentative D call TRBD1 (5 bases). The ends were cut back, 6 bases at V and 7 bases at J, with 9 bases in the middle. The CDR3 length is 11 residues. The CDR3 is CASRRGGEAFF. DNA of the CDR3: TGTGCCAGCAGAAGGGGAGGTGAAGCTTTCTTT.

This chain uses TRBV19 with TRBJ1-1, with D maybe TRBD1 (5 bases). The germline CDR1 and CDR2 sequences are LNHDA and SQIVND (reference sequence). V lost 10 bases and J 1 base, leaving 13 bases between the germline ends. The CDR3 length is 13 residues. Here the CDR3 DNA reads TGTGCCACACAGAAGACAGAGAACACTGAAGCTTTCTTT. Its translation is CATQKTENTEAFF.

The gene calls are TRBV3-1 (or the pseudogene TRBV3-2) and TRBJ1-1, with D perhaps TRBD1 (6 bases). The ends were cut back, 1 base at V and 5 bases at J, with 14 bases in the middle. The CDR3 loop spans 15 amino acids. Germline loops: CDR1 LGHDT, CDR2 YNNKEL (reference sequence). CDR3 sequence reads: CASSQGGRRVTEAFF. The CDR3 nucleotides read TGTGCCAGCAGCCAAGGGGGGCGCCGGGTAACTGAAGCTTTCTTT.

V is TRBV6-5 and J is TRBJ1-6; D not certain. Germline V gives CDR1 MNHEY, CDR2 SVGAGI. V was trimmed by 7 bases and J by 0 bases, leaving 4 bases between them. CDR3 length: 13 residues. The CDR3 bases are TGTGCCAGCACCAGCTCCTATAATTCACCCCTCCACTTT. This gives the protein CASTSSYNSPLHF.

V usage is TRBV5-4 and J usage is TRBJ1-1; D call uncertain. Per germline, CDR1 SGHNT and CDR2 YYREEE (reference sequence). The V and J ends lost 0 bases and 1 base respectively, with 13 bases between them. The CDR3 is made up of 16 amino acids. DNA for the CDR3: TGTGCCAGCAGCTTGGGAGCGCCTTTGGAGAACACTGAAGCTTTCTTT. Its protein is CASSLGAPLENTEAFF.

This chain's CDR3 is CASSRRTGNYGYTF. The CDR3 DNA reads as TGTGCCAGCAGTCGACGGACAGGGAACTATGGCTACACCTTC. The rearrangement uses TRBV6-5 and TRBJ1-2; 8 positions match TRBD1. The CDR3 is 14 amino acids. Germline-derived CDR1 and CDR2 are MNHEY and SVGAGI. V trimming: 5 bases; J trimming: 2 bases; junction bases outside the gene matches: 4.

J is TRBJ2-7 and V is TRBV28; TRBD1 matches at 8 bases. V lost 5 bases and J lost 3; bases outside the gene matches: 12. The CDR3 covers 16 residues. Germline CDR1 MDHEN, CDR2 SYDVKM. DNA for the CDR3: TGTGCCAGCAGTCTAGGTGGGACAGGAAGGAGCTACGAGCAGTACGTC. This codes for CASSLGGTGRSYEQYV.

Of note for this clone: Additional DNA sequences in this sample encode the identical CDR3. The rearrangement links TRBV5-4 to TRBJ2-3, with a weak D call TRBD2 (6 bases). The V end lost 4 bases, the J end lost 1 base, and 10 bases lay between the germline ends. CDR3 length equals 14 residues. Germline CDR1 reads SGHNT; CDR2 reads YYREEE (reference sequence). CDR3 in amino acids: CASSLRGGTDTQYF. CDR3 bases: TGTGCCAGCAGCCTACGCGGGGGCACAGATACGCAGTATTTT.

The chain employs TRBV10-2 and TRBJ2-1; D is undetermined. CDR3 length: 13 amino acids. Per germline, CDR1 WSHSY and CDR2 SAAADI. V lost 2 bases to trimming and J lost 7 bases, with 9 bases between them. CDR3 in DNA: TGCGCCAGCAGTGAGCAAGCGTTTAATGAGCAGTTCTTC. Residues: CASSEQAFNEQFF.

V gene TRBV5-1 combines with J gene TRBJ2-5; D not resolved. This CDR3 region has 12 residues. V shed 4 bases and J shed 2 bases, with 6 bases lying between them. Germline-derived CDR1 and CDR2 are SGHRS and YFSETQ. As DNA, the CDR3 is TGCGCCAGCAGCGAGGATCAAGAGACCCAGTACTTC. It yields the protein CASSEDQETQYF.

J is TRBJ2-1 and V is TRBV18, with 7 bases aligning to TRBD2. V lost 5 bases, J lost 6 bases, and 7 bases stayed unmatched. CDR1 and CDR2 (germline): KGHSH, LQKENI. This CDR3 region has 14 residues. The CDR3 reads CASSDPWGGNEQFF. DNA for the CDR3: TGTGCCAGCTCAGACCCTTGGGGGGGCAATGAGCAGTTCTTC.

This sequence joins TRBV28 and TRBJ2-1; the D gene is possibly TRBD1 (5 bases). The CDR3 has 16 residues. The V gene's germline CDR1 is MDHEN and CDR2 SYDVKM. V lost 4 bases to trimming and J lost 1 base, with 14 bases between them. As DNA, the CDR3 is TGTGCCAGCAGTTCGTCCGTGGGGCGGTCCTACAATGAGCAGTTCTTC. Translated: CASSSSVGRSYNEQFF.

CDR3 sequence (DNA): TGTGCCAGCAGTCGCCAGGGGTACCAGCCCCAGCATTTT. Residues: CASSRQGYQPQHF. The rearrangement joins TRBV6-5 to TRBJ1-5; tentative D call: TRBD1 (6 bases). The CDR3 loop spans 13 amino acids. CDR1 and CDR2 (germline): MNHEY, SVGAGI. Trimming cost V 5 bases and J 7 bases, with 12 bases left between them.

The table lists this clone with a few counts. The CDR3 nucleotides are TGTGCCAGCAGTACCACTACGCCCTCGGCTTTCTTT. Translating gives CASSTTTPSAFF. The chain is built from TRBV28 and TRBJ1-1; no clear D. V lost 5 bases and J lost 11, with 15 bases in between. Germline V gene data show CDR1 as MDHEN and CDR2 as SYDVKM. CDR3 length equals 12 residues.

CDR3 residues: CASSRTGTVRNTIYF. The CDR3 bases are TGTGCCAGCAGTCGTACCGGGACAGTACGAAACACCATATATTTT. The rearrangement joins TRBV13 to TRBJ1-3; 7 bases fit TRBD1. Unmatched junction bases numbered 10, after V lost 6 bases and J lost 5 bases. This CDR3 is 15 amino acids long. Germline V lookup: CDR1 PRHDT, CDR2 FYEKMQ (reference sequence).

The chain has TRBV7-9 and TRBJ1-2; the D is unclear. The CDR3 totals 16 residues. Trimming removed 6 bases from V and 1 base from J, with 18 bases in between. Germline assignment: CDR1 SEHNR and CDR2 FQNEAQ (reference sequence). The CDR3 loop is CASRKSGQTNNYGYTF. Here the CDR3 DNA reads TGTGCCAGCAGAAAAAGCGGGCAGACGAATAACTATGGCTACACCTTC. Complete variable domain (other parts from reference TRBV7-9 and TRBJ1-2): DTGVSQNPRHKITKRGQNVTFRCDPISEHNRLYWYRQTLGQGPEFLTYFQNEAQLEKSRLLSDRFSAERPKGSFSTLEIQRTEQGDSAMYLCASRKSGQTNNYGYTFGSGTRLTVV.

This clone was picked up a small number of times. This chain connects TRBV6-2 or TRBV6-3 to TRBJ2-3; 9 bases align to TRBD2. Germline trimming cut 5 bases from V and 2 bases from J; bases unmatched to any gene: 5. The CDR3 totals 15 residues. Germline V gene data show CDR1 as MNHEY and CDR2 as SVGEGT. The CDR3 sequence: CASSKASGDTDTQYF. CDR3 DNA sequence: TGTGCCAGCAGTAAAGCTAGCGGGGACACAGATACGCAGTATTTT.

This chain links TRBV5-1 with TRBJ2-1, with a possible D match to TRBD2 (5 bases). V lost 2 bases and J 8 bases, leaving 23 bases between the germline ends. CDR1 is SGHRS, CDR2 YFSETQ, per germline. This CDR3 contains 17 residues. CDR3 coding DNA: TGCGCCAGCAGCTTAAGTGTTGGGGTTTCAGGAGGCGATGAGCAGTTCTTC. It yields the protein CASSLSVGVSGGDEQFF.

The V and J genes are TRBV2 and TRBJ2-5, with D maybe TRBD1 (6 bases). Trimming removed 4 bases at V and 5 bases at J, with 14 bases between. Germline assignment: CDR1 SNHLY and CDR2 FYNNEI. The CDR3 loop spans 14 amino acids. CDR3 sequence (DNA): TGTGCCAGCAGTGCGAACAGGGCCGGGGAGACCCAGTACTTC. Protein sequence: CASSANRAGETQYF.

The chain has TRBV2 and TRBJ2-3; 7 bases agree with TRBD2. The V gene's germline CDR1 is SNHLY and CDR2 FYNNEI. V shed 5 bases, J shed 1 base, and the junction held 9 bases outside the gene matches. This CDR3 has 16 residues. The CDR3 region has the DNA TGTGCCAGCAGTCTGGCGCGGGGGAGTGGCACAGATACGCAGTATTTT. It encodes CASSLARGSGTDTQYF. Filled out from reference TRBV2 and TRBJ2-3, the complete variable domain reads EPEVTQTPSHQVTQMGQEVILRCVPISNHLYFYWYRQILGQKVEFLVSFYNNEISEKSEIFDDQFSVERPDGSNFTLKIRSTKLEDSAMYFCASSLARGSGTDTQYFGPGTRLTVL.